The 11 T cell receptor beta chains presented below share a single source sample, sequenced in a study of CD8 T cells in Susac syndrome. Roughly 0.45 to 1 ug RNA was reverse transcribed with random hexamers. TCRdb reprocessed the immunoSEQ multiplex PCR reads with MiXCR, giving one entry per CDR3 protein. The table lists 180,000 or so distinct CDR3 sequences, around 94% of them singletons. The sample consisted of CD4+ T cells from PBMCs. The receptors derive from a human donor in good health.

The V gene is TRBV14, the J gene TRBJ1-1; the D is unclear. V shed 1 base and J shed 1 base, with 10 bases lying between them. The V gene's germline CDR1 is SGHDN and CDR2 FVKESK. CDR3 length equals 15 residues. The CDR3 is CASSQGVSGNTEAFF. Written as DNA, the CDR3 is TGTGCCAGCAGCCAAGGGGTCTCGGGGAACACTGAAGCTTTCTTT.

The V call is TRBV30, the J call TRBJ1-2; D perhaps matches TRBD1 (5 bases). Germline CDR1 is GTSNPN and CDR2 is SVGIG (reference sequence). V shed 0 bases and J shed 7 bases, with 12 bases lying between them. This CDR3 is built from 13 residues. CDR3 bases: TGTGCCTGGAGTGTACTCAGGGAGGGTGGCTACACCTTC. This sequence encodes CAWSVLREGGYTF.

The rearrangement uses TRBV29-1 and TRBJ2-5; TRBD2 might be the D (5 bases). With 7 bases removed from V and 3 bases from J, the gap between germline ends came to 6 bases. Germline V gene data show CDR1 as SQVTM and CDR2 as ANQGSEA. The CDR3 is 10 amino acids. Here the CDR3 reads CSGGEETQYF. The DNA of the CDR3 is TGCAGCGGGGGAGAAGAGACCCAGTACTTC.

This sequence joins TRBV29-1 and TRBJ1-1; D is ambiguous. The CDR3 sequence is 11 residues long. Germline CDR1 is SQVTM and CDR2 is ANQGSEA. V dropped 4 bases and J dropped 3 bases, with 6 bases sitting between them. CDR3 nucleotides: TGCAGCGTTGTTACCGACACTGAAGCTTTCTTT. Translation: CSVVTDTEAFF.

The chain employs TRBV7-9 and TRBJ2-3; 13 bases map to TRBD2. The CDR3 length is 17 residues. Looked up from germline, CDR1 is SEHNR and CDR2 is FQNEAQ (reference sequence). The ends lost 4 bases at V and 0 bases at J; junction bases unmatched: 4. The CDR3 sequence is CASSSGTSGDSTDTQYF. Written as DNA, the CDR3 is TGTGCCAGCAGCTCCGGGACTAGCGGGGATAGCACAGATACGCAGTATTTT.

To note about this clonotype: One junction end disagrees with the germline gene, perhaps due to a read error. The chain is built from TRBV3-1 and TRBJ2-7; a possible D gene is TRBD1 (6 bases). The CDR3 length is 12 residues. Germline V gives CDR1 LGHDT, CDR2 YNNKEL (reference sequence). The CDR3 sequence is CASSQGRDTYHF. The CDR3 DNA is TGTGCCAGCAGCCAAGGCCGGGACACCTACCACTTC.

The chain combines TRBV25-1 with TRBJ2-5; maybe TRBD1 (6 bases). This CDR3 contains 15 residues. The V and J ends lost 4 bases and 1 base respectively, with 13 bases between them. Germline CDR1 and CDR2: MGHDK and SYGVNS. Here the CDR3 reads CASSGSRGSQETQYF. DNA for the CDR3: TGTGCCAGCAGTGGGTCCAGGGGTTCCCAAGAGACCCAGTACTTC.

The rearrangement uses TRBV25-1 and TRBJ2-2; the D gene is possibly TRBD1 (7 bases). Germline lookup yields CDR1 MGHDK and CDR2 SYGVNS. The V end was cut by 4 bases, the J end by 5 bases, with 35 bases between. The CDR3 extends over 22 amino acids. CDR3 residues: CASSGLADRTPEGRDNTGELFF. The CDR3, as DNA: TGTGCCAGCAGTGGGCTCGCGGACAGGACACCGGAGGGGCGTGATAATACCGGGGAGCTGTTTTTT. Full variable domain (remainder filled in from reference TRBV25-1 and TRBJ2-2): EADIYQTPRYLVIGTGKKITLECSQTMGHDKMYWYQQDPGMELHLIHYSYGVNSTEKGDLSSESTVSRIRTEHFPLTLESARPSHTSQYLCASSGLADRTPEGRDNTGELFFGEGSRLTVL.

The rearrangement links TRBV5-1 to TRBJ2-1; D is undetermined. The CDR3 length is 12 residues. Germline lookup yields CDR1 SGHRS and CDR2 YFSETQ. V was clipped by 1 base and J by 6 bases, with 5 bases between them. In DNA form, the CDR3 reads TGCGCCAGCAGCTTGAACTTCAATGAGCAGTTCTTC. Translated: CASSLNFNEQFF.

This clonotype was recorded a few times. The CDR3 nucleotides read TGTGCCAGCAGTGATAGGGGTCCCGATACGCAGTATTTT. Translating it yields CASSDRGPDTQYF. The J gene is TRBJ2-3, the V gene TRBV25-1, with D possibly being TRBD1 (5 bases). The CDR3 has 13 residues. Germline V gene data show CDR1 as MGHDK and CDR2 as SYGVNS. The V end was cut by 3 bases, the J end by 6 bases, with 10 bases between.

V usage is TRBV12-3 or TRBV12-4 and J usage is TRBJ1-2; 12 bases are shared with TRBD1. The CDR3 runs 14 residues. The V segment lost 6 bases and the J segment 8 bases; nucleotides outside the gene matches: 7. The CDR3, as DNA: TGTGCCAGCAGCCGGGGACAGGGGGCGGTAGGCTACACCTTC. Translated: CASSRGQGAVGYTF.